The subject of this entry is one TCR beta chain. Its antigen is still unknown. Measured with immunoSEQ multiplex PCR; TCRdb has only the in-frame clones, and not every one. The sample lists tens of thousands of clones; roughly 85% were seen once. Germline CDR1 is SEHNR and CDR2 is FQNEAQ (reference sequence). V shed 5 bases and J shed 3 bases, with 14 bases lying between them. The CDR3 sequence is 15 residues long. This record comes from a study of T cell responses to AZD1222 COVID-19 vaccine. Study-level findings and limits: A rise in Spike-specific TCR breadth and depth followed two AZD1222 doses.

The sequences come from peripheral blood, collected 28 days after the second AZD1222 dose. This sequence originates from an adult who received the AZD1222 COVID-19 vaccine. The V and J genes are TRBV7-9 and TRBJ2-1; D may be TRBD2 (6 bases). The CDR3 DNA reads TGTGCCAGCAGCCCCACTAGCCCGATCTACAATGAGCAGTTCTTC. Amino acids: CASSPTSPIYNEQFF.